This TCR beta chain was captured by sequencing in a study of response to subunit inactivated influenza vaccine. Study-level findings and limits: Authors suggested seasonal influenza vaccinations each recruit few new T cells.

Points on this clonotype: Its antigen is not known.

The CDR3 is made up of 15 amino acids. V was cut by 3 bases and J by 3 bases, with 15 bases left in between. Looked up from germline, CDR1 is SGHTA and CDR2 is FQGNSA. MiXCR, applied by TCRdb to the RT-PCR reads, yields one record per CDR3 protein. The profile shows roughly 670,000 distinct CDR3 sequences, 12% to 15% of them singletons. Sequenced here: PBMCs from blood, sampled around two weeks before vaccination. The sequence derives from a man aged 45-60 years who received an inactivated influenza vaccine. V gene TRBV7-2 combines with J gene TRBJ2-7, with D possibly called TRBD1 or TRBD2 (6 bases each). CDR3 residues: CASSFPGAKGYEQYF. CDR3 nucleotide sequence: TGTGCCAGCAGCTTCCCGGGGGCAAAGGGCTACGAGCAGTACTTC.